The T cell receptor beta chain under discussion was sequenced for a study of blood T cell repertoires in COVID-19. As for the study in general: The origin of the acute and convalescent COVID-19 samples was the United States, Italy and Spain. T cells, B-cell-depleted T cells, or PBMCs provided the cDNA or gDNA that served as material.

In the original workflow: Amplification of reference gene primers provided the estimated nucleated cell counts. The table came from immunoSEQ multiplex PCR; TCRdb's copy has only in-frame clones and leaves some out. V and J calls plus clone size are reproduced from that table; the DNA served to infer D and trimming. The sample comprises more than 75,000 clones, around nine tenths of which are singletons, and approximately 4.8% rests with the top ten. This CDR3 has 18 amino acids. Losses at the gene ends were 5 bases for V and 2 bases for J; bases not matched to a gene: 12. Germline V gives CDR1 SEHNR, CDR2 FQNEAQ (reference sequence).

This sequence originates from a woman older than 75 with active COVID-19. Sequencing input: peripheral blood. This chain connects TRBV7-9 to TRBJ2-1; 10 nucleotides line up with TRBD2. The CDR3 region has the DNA TGTGCCAGCAGCCCATTGCCCGGGACTAGCGACACCTACAATGAGCAGTTCTTC. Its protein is CASSPLPGTSDTYNEQFF.